This T cell receptor (beta chain) is drawn from a study of shared clonotypes between healthy human individuals. Across the whole study: The plates for each donor numbered three CD4 naive, three CD4 memory, two CD8 naive and one CD8 memory.

V lost 0 bases and J 0 bases, leaving 12 bases between the germline ends. CDR3 length equals 17 residues. Germline CDR1 is SGHDN and CDR2 is FVKESK. A word on this clone: What it binds is unknown.

Partitioning of CD4+ cells yielded a CD45RA+ naive subset and a CD45RA-negative memory subset. The study, taken as a whole, reports: Clonotype sharing among donors likely depends on sequencing depth. What naive subsets generally showed was a larger estimated richness than memory subsets showed.

Produced via immunoSEQ multiplex PCR; TCRdb's table is partial and in-frame only. Altogether around 1.6 million clones are present, 95% to 99% being singletons, with the ten largest covering about 0.45%. The chain couples TRBV14 to TRBJ2-1, with D possibly being TRBD2 (6 bases). Sequencing used naive CD4+ T cells sorted from blood. Stated subset: CD45RA+ positively selected. The sequence was obtained from a young man in good health. CDR3 region: CASSQESASDSYNEQFF. The DNA of the CDR3 is TGTGCCAGCAGCCAAGAATCGGCTAGCGACTCCTACAATGAGCAGTTCTTC.